Presented here are 21 T cell receptor beta chains from one specimen sequenced in a study of blood T cells in healthy people across ages. Then a second PCR, running roughly 7 to 11 cycles, was carried out with a sample-barcoded 5' primer and a J-beta primer mix. TCRdb reprocessed the 5' RACE reads via MiXCR and lists one record per CDR3 protein. The data show about 800,000 distinct CDR3 sequences, roughly 25% seen once. Another study also made use of these data, one on T cells of mothers and their children.

Sequenced sample: blood. The receptors shown here come from a boy younger than 18 in good health.

This clonotype occurred a few times. V is TRBV29-1 and J is TRBJ2-7, with TRBD2 as a possible D gene (5 bases). Germline V CDR1 and CDR2: SQVTM, ANQGSEA. This CDR3 spans 13 amino acids. Trimming pared 3 bases from V and 1 base from J, leaving 10 bases between. The CDR3 DNA reads TGCAGCGTTGAGCTGGCGGGTTCCTACGAGCAGTACTTC. Translation: CSVELAGSYEQYF.

About this clonotype: Possible read error: a much larger clone is one base away. This chain connects TRBV6-6 to TRBJ2-7, with a tentative D call TRBD1 (5 bases). Deletions cut 1 base from V and 0 bases from J, with 7 bases between. The CDR3 is 14 amino acids. Germline loops: CDR1 MNHNY, CDR2 SVGAGI (reference sequence). The CDR3 sequence is CASSYWQGSYEQYF. The CDR3 DNA is TGTGCCAGCAGTTACTGGCAGGGCTCCTACGAGCAGTACTTC.

This clonotype was picked up a small number of times. J is TRBJ2-5 and V is TRBV18; D remains ambiguous. The J call may not be correct, given that the DNA end is closer to TRBJ2-7. The CDR3 has 13 residues. From germline, CDR1 is KGHSH and CDR2 LQKENI. DNA of the CDR3: TGTGCCAGCTCACGCGAAGGGATCGACGAGCAGTACTTC. Encoded protein: CASSREGIDEQYF.

In nucleotides, the CDR3 is TGCAGTGCTAGATCTGGGGGGGGCACAGATACGCAGTATTTT. Translating it yields CSARSGGGTDTQYF. The V and J genes are TRBV20-1 and TRBJ2-3, with TRBD2 matching over 7 bases. The CDR3 extends over 14 amino acids. Trimming removed 2 bases from V and 1 base from J; junction bases left unmatched: 3. Looked up from germline, CDR1 is DFQATT and CDR2 is SNEGSKA (reference sequence).

The chain uses TRBV4-1 and TRBJ2-5; possibly TRBD1 for D (5 bases). The CDR3 is 17 residues long. V lost 0 bases to trimming and J lost 5 bases, with 19 bases between them. Germline CDR1 MGHRA, CDR2 YSYEKL. Written as DNA, the CDR3 is TGCGCCAGCAGCCAAGATAAAGGGCAGGGTATGATGGAGACCCAGTACTTC. This sequence encodes CASSQDKGQGMMETQYF.

This clonotype has a count of ten or more. The chain joins TRBV4-3 to TRBJ2-7; possibly TRBD1 or TRBD2 for D (6 bases each). Germline V gene lookup returns CDR1 LGHNA and CDR2 YSLEER. With 0 bases removed from V and 7 bases from J, the gap between germline ends came to 13 bases. CDR3 size: 14 residues. The CDR3, as DNA: TGCGCCAGCAGCCAAGAAGCACGGGGGCGGGAGCAGTACTTC. Its protein is CASSQEARGREQYF.

V usage is TRBV4-1 and J usage is TRBJ2-7, with 14 bases aligning to TRBD2. The J segment lost 5 bases and the V segment lost 7 bases, leaving 10 bases of the junction unmatched. Per the germline V gene, CDR1 is MGHRA and CDR2 is YSYEKL. The CDR3 runs 16 residues. CDR3 protein: CASTKSMGLAGDEQYF. In nucleotides, the CDR3 is TGCGCCAGCACCAAATCTATGGGACTAGCGGGAGACGAGCAGTACTTC.

The chain combines TRBV9 with TRBJ1-2; the match to TRBD1 covers 12 bases. The CDR3 covers 17 residues. The germline gives CDR1 SGDLS, CDR2 YYNGEE. J was trimmed by 1 base and V by 2 bases; bases with no gene match: 6. CDR3: CASSVGQGANLNYGYTF. DNA of the CDR3: TGTGCCAGCAGCGTGGGACAGGGGGCCAACCTTAACTATGGCTACACCTTC. The full variable domain, completed using reference TRBV9 and TRBJ1-2, is DSGVTQTPKHLITATGQRVTLRCSPRSGDLSVYWYQQSLDQGLQFLIQYYNGEERAKGNILERFSAQQFPDLHSELNLSSLELGDSALYFCASSVGQGANLNYGYTFGSGTRLTVV.

The chain is built from TRBV10-3 and TRBJ2-4; D call uncertain. The V end was cut by 3 bases, the J end by 5 bases, with 8 bases between. This CDR3 comprises 13 residues. Germline lookup yields CDR1 ENHRY and CDR2 SYGVKD. The CDR3 DNA follows: TGTGCCATCAGTGACAGAACTGAAAACATTCAGTACTTC. Amino acids: CAISDRTENIQYF.

As to this clonotype: A much larger clone lies one base from this, so it may be a read error. This chain uses TRBV5-1 with TRBJ2-7; 7 nucleotides align to TRBD1. The CDR3 runs to 14 residues. The germline gives CDR1 SGHRS, CDR2 YFSETQ. CDR3 coding DNA: TGCGCCAGCAGTTACAGGGGCGGATTCTACGAGCGGTACTTC. Translating gives CASSYRGGFYERYF.

This clonotype was seen more than once but under ten times. The gene calls are TRBV29-1 and TRBJ2-3; 12 bases are shared with TRBD1. Germline V gives CDR1 SQVTM, CDR2 ANQGSEA. The trim removed 4 bases at V and 4 bases at J, leaving 0 bases unmatched. The CDR3 has 13 amino acids. The DNA for the CDR3 is TGCAGCGTTGGGGACAGGGGGCCAGATACGCAGTATTTT. It encodes CSVGDRGPDTQYF.

This clonotype was observed many times. The CDR3 here is CASSEQGLQETQYF. DNA of the CDR3: TGTGCCAGCAGTGAACAGGGACTCCAAGAGACCCAGTACTTC. The rearrangement links TRBV6-1 to TRBJ2-5, with TRBD2 as a possible D gene (6 bases). Trimming pared 2 bases from V and 1 base from J, leaving 8 bases between. The CDR3 has 14 residues. Germline CDR1 reads MNHNS; CDR2 reads SASEGT.

This clonotype was counted only a few times. The chain is built from TRBV3-1 and TRBJ2-4; D not resolved. Germline V gene sequence: CDR1 LGHDT, CDR2 YNNKEL (reference sequence). This CDR3 is 15 amino acids long. V shed 6 bases and J shed 2 bases, with 14 bases lying between them. CDR3 region: CASRPNTVTKNIQYF. The CDR3 DNA follows: TGTGCCAGCAGGCCAAATACGGTTACCAAAAACATTCAGTACTTC.

The V gene is TRBV6-2 or TRBV6-3, the J gene TRBJ2-5; the D gene is possibly TRBD2 (6 bases). Germline CDR1 is MNHEY and CDR2 is SVGEGT. V lost 1 base, J lost 5 bases, and 11 bases lay in between. The CDR3 sequence is 14 residues long. CDR3 sequence reads: CASSYLVGGETQYF. CDR3 nucleotides: TGTGCCAGCAGTTACTTGGTAGGAGGGGAGACCCAGTACTTC.

This clonotype was counted between two and nine times. The J gene is TRBJ2-7, the V gene TRBV5-1; D is possibly TRBD1 (6 bases). V was clipped by 0 bases and J by 1 base, with 8 bases between them. CDR3 length: 14 residues. Germline values: CDR1 SGHRS, CDR2 YFSETQ. This CDR3 is CASSLDRVSYEQYF. The CDR3 bases are TGCGCCAGCAGCTTGGACAGGGTGTCCTACGAGCAGTACTTC.

The J gene is TRBJ1-5, the V gene TRBV20-1; possible D gene TRBD1, 6 bases. The CDR3 consists of 16 residues. The germline gives CDR1 DFQATT, CDR2 SNEGSKA (reference sequence). Between the trimmed V and J ends, which lost 0 bases and 2 bases, there was a span of 14 bases. DNA for the CDR3: TGCAGTGCTAGAGATGGGGGGGCGCGGGGCAATCAGCCCCAGCATTTT. Translation: CSARDGGARGNQPQHF.

This clonotype has a handful of counts. The junction does not match germline at one end; this may be a read error. The gene calls are TRBV4-3 and TRBJ1-4; D gene unclear. The CDR3 consists of 17 residues. Germline V CDR1 and CDR2: LGHNA, YSLEER. CDR3 coding DNA: TGCGCCAGCAACCAATTTGGCGTCGGTGAAACTAATGAAAAACTGTTTTTT. Translating gives CASNQFGVGETNEKLFF.

The chain links TRBV7-2 to TRBJ2-5; D tentatively fits TRBD1 or TRBD2 (6 bases each). V was clipped by 3 bases and J by 4 bases, with 15 bases between them. The CDR3 is made up of 15 amino acids. Germline CDR1 reads SGHTA; CDR2 reads FQGNSA. The CDR3 nucleotides read TGTGCCAGCAGCTTTCGACGAGGGGGGCCAGAGACCCAGTACTTC. Its translation is CASSFRRGGPETQYF. The variable domain in full, with the rest retrieved from reference TRBV7-2 and TRBJ2-5, is GAGVSQSPSNKVTEKGKDVELRCDPISGHTALYWYRQSLGQGLEFLIYFQGNSAPDKSGLPSDRFSAERTGGSVSTLTIQRTQQEDSAVYLCASSFRRGGPETQYFGPGTRLLVL.

This clonotype came up a few times. This chain joins TRBV28 and TRBJ2-5; weak D call: TRBD1 (6 bases). Germline CDR1 MDHEN, CDR2 SYDVKM. This CDR3 has 15 amino acids. V lost 7 bases, J lost 5 bases, and 20 bases lay in between. The CDR3 loop reads CASTSLSGGGETQYF. DNA for the CDR3: TGTGCCAGCACCTCTCTGAGTGGGGGCGGGGAGACCCAGTACTTC. The full variable domain, with the rest looked up from reference TRBV28 and TRBJ2-5, is DVKVTQSSRYLVKRTGEKVFLECVQDMDHENMFWYRQDPGLGLRLIYFSYDVKMKEKGDIPEGYSVSREKKERFSLILESASTNQTSMYLCASTSLSGGGETQYFGPGTRLLVL.

This clonotype has ten or more counts. The V call is TRBV7-9, the J call TRBJ2-3; no clear D gene. V lost 5 bases, J lost 6 bases, and 6 bases lay in between. CDR1 is SEHNR and CDR2 is FQNEAQ in the germline V gene (reference sequence). This CDR3 contains 11 residues. CDR3 nucleotide sequence: TGTGCCAGCAGCAGGAGTGATACGCAGTATTTT. It yields the protein CASSRSDTQYF. The variable domain in full, completed from reference TRBV7-9 and TRBJ2-3, reads DTGVSQNPRHKITKRGQNVTFRCDPISEHNRLYWYRQTLGQGPEFLTYFQNEAQLEKSRLLSDRFSAERPKGSFSTLEIQRTEQGDSAMYLCASSRSDTQYFGPGTRLTVL.

The sample holds a few counts of this clonotype. The V and J genes are TRBV5-1 and TRBJ2-2; D is undetermined. Germline CDR1 and CDR2: SGHRS and YFSETQ. V shed 4 bases and J shed 2 bases, with 18 bases lying between them. The CDR3 totals 17 residues. CDR3 region: CASSPLHQAFNTGELFF. CDR3 coding DNA: TGCGCCAGCAGCCCTCTCCATCAGGCGTTCAACACCGGGGAGCTGTTTTTT.